The 9 T cell receptor beta chains given below trace back to one sample, sequenced in a study of blood T cell repertoires in COVID-19. Sequencing was performed with immunoSEQ multiplex PCR; in TCRdb, only in-frame clones are kept and a portion is missing. The table includes a few hundred thousand clones, approximately 90% detected once. The source material was PBMCs or T cells enriched from blood (not recorded which). These TCRs come from a woman aged 55-69 years who had recovered from COVID-19.

This clone was counted between two and nine times. This chain joins TRBV3-1 (or the pseudogene TRBV3-2) and TRBJ2-1, with a possible D match to TRBD2 (5 bases). This CDR3 comprises 13 residues. V lost 0 bases and J lost 10, with 10 bases in between. The germline V gene has CDR1 LGHDT and CDR2 YNNKEL (reference sequence). CDR3 DNA sequence: TGTGCCAGCAGCCAAGAGACGGGGTGGGAGCAGTTCTTC. It yields the protein CASSQETGWEQFF.

V is TRBV6-5 and J is TRBJ2-2; the D gene is possibly TRBD1 (5 bases). V was clipped by 6 bases and J by 3 bases, with 11 bases between them. Germline lookup yields CDR1 MNHEY and CDR2 SVGAGI. The CDR3 loop spans 14 amino acids. CDR3 protein: CASRPDRYTGELFF. CDR3 coding DNA: TGTGCCAGCAGGCCTGACAGATACACCGGGGAGCTGTTTTTT.

This rearrangement joins TRBV20-1 to TRBJ2-5, with D perhaps TRBD1 (5 bases). The CDR3 extends over 11 amino acids. The V end lost 7 bases, the J end lost 2 bases, and 8 bases lay between the germline ends. Germline values: CDR1 DFQATT, CDR2 SNEGSKA (reference sequence). Here the CDR3 reads CSVRAQETQYF. DNA for the CDR3: TGCAGTGTCAGGGCTCAAGAGACCCAGTACTTC.

In this sample, this clone turned up a few times. V gene TRBV6-2 or TRBV6-3 combines with J gene TRBJ1-5; the D gene is possibly TRBD1 (6 bases). Per the germline V gene, CDR1 is MNHEY and CDR2 is SVGEGT. Trimming left V 5 bases short and J 6 bases short, with 17 bases between. The CDR3 has 15 amino acids. The CDR3 loop reads CASSQRQAGRQPQHF. The CDR3 DNA sequence: TGTGCCAGCAGTCAACGACAGGCTGGACGTCAGCCCCAGCATTTT.

On this clone itself: Different DNA sequences within this sample yield the same CDR3. The rearrangement joins TRBV3-1 (or the pseudogene TRBV3-2) to TRBJ1-5; no definite D call. From germline, CDR1 is LGHDT and CDR2 YNNKEL (reference sequence). V lost 1 base and J 0 bases, leaving 7 bases between the germline ends. CDR3 length: 15 residues. The CDR3: CASSQGPGSNQPQHF. Here the CDR3 DNA reads TGTGCCAGCAGCCAAGGTCCGGGTAGCAATCAGCCCCAGCATTTT.

V and J are TRBV29-1 and TRBJ2-2; a possible D gene is TRBD2 (5 bases). There are 15 residues in the CDR3. V was clipped by 5 bases and J by 0 bases, with 13 bases between them. Germline-derived CDR1 and CDR2 are SQVTM and ANQGSEA. CDR3 nucleotide sequence: TGCAGCGTTCAGGAGAGGGTAACGAACACCGGGGAGCTGTTTTTT. It encodes CSVQERVTNTGELFF.

The chain uses TRBV6-1 and TRBJ1-2; TRBD1 agrees at 7 bases. V was pared by 0 bases and J by 4 bases, with 2 bases of the junction left unmatched. Germline V gene lookup returns CDR1 MNHNS and CDR2 SASEGT. There are 14 residues in the CDR3. CDR3: CASSEANRGYGYTF. The CDR3 bases are TGTGCCAGCAGTGAAGCGAACAGGGGCTATGGCTACACCTTC.

The chain couples TRBV10-3 to TRBJ1-1, with a weak D call TRBD1 (5 bases). The CDR3 runs 15 residues. Trimming shortened V by 0 bases and J by 4 bases, and 12 bases separated the two germline ends. Germline CDR1 and CDR2: ENHRY and SYGVKD. For the CDR3, the DNA is TGTGCCATCAGTGAGTCGTCCGGGAGGGGCACTGAAGCTTTCTTT. Translating gives CAISESSGRGTEAFF.

Comments on this clone: Other DNA sequences in the same sample also yield this CDR3. The genes are TRBV18 and TRBJ1-4; D is unresolved. In germline, CDR1 is KGHSH, CDR2 LQKENI. The CDR3 spans 13 residues. V was shortened by 2 bases and J by 4 bases, with 5 bases between the two germline ends. CDR3 sequence reads: CASSPGLNEKLFF. In DNA form, the CDR3 reads TGTGCCAGCTCACCAGGGCTTAATGAAAAACTGTTTTTT.